The rows below give T cell receptor beta chains drawn from one sample of a study of CD8 T cells in ankylosing spondylitis. Via MiXCR, TCRdb re-called the 5' RACE reads, giving one row per CDR3 protein. The table has 800,000 to 900,000 distinct CDR3 sequences, roughly 12% seen once; the top ten hold about 0.49%. The material sequenced was blood, either unsorted or a sorted T cell fraction (not recorded which). The receptors were sampled from a male donor with ankylosing spondylitis. CDR3s include the opening cysteine and the closing phenylalanine or tryptophan. The order of the fields is clone size, J gene, D gene, V gene, CDR3 protein, CDR3 DNA. A D gene is named only where the DNA matches it firmly. Clone size is given for some rows only: seen once, a few or many times, or a class if the clone is expanded.

many,TRBJ2-2,TRBD2,TRBV29-1,CSVVGSGTPSTGELFF,TGCAGCGTTGTCGGTAGCGGGACCCCTAGCACCGGGGAGCTGTTTTTT
.,TRBJ2-1,TRBD2,TRBV20-1,CSAREASGTSYNEQFF,TGCAGTGCTAGAGAGGCTAGCGGGACCTCCTACAATGAGCAGTTCTTC
few,TRBJ1-2,.,TRBV10-3,CAISEVTGSGYTF,TGTGCCATCAGTGAAGTAACAGGTAGTGGCTACACCTTC
many,TRBJ1-5,.,TRBV20-1,CSAQRGSNQPQHF,TGCAGTGCTCAGAGGGGTAGCAATCAGCCCCAGCATTTT
.,TRBJ2-7,.,TRBV6-6,CASSYRTYEQYF,TGTGCCAGCAGTTACCGAACCTACGAGCAGTACTTC
.,TRBJ2-7,TRBD1,TRBV18,CASSRTGRSEQYF,TGTGCCAGCTCACGGACAGGGAGAAGCGAGCAGTACTTC
few,TRBJ1-1,.,TRBV20-1,CSAPGGSWNTEAFF,TGCAGTGCCCCGGGAGGGAGCTGGAACACTGAAGCTTTCTTT
.,TRBJ2-1,.,TRBV4-3,CASSQWVGSYNEQFF,TGCGCCAGCAGCCAATGGGTGGGATCCTACAATGAGCAGTTCTTC
few,TRBJ2-5,.,TRBV7-2,CASSLRSGDVGTQYF,TGTGCCAGCAGCTTAAGGTCCGGAGACGTCGGGACCCAGTACTTC
.,TRBJ1-4,.,TRBV28,CASSLEETEKLFF,TGTGCCAGCAGTTTAGAAGAGACGGAAAAACTGTTTTTT
many,TRBJ2-1,TRBD1,TRBV12-3/TRBV12-4,CASSGQGPYNEQFF,TGTGCCAGCAGCGGACAGGGCCCCTACAATGAGCAGTTCTTC
.,TRBJ2-3,.,TRBV10-3,CAISESSTNTQYF,TGTGCCATCAGTGAGTCTAGCACAAATACGCAGTATTTT